This T cell receptor beta chain is drawn from a study of CD8+CD57+ T cells in acquired aplastic anemia. Across the study: The DNA of sorted CD4+ and CD8+ cells averaged approximately 3.4 ug. Healthy donor CD4+ cell samples had a mean of roughly 9.8 million reads.

To note about this clonotype: What it recognizes is unknown.

Genomic DNA, the template, was used for profiling of the TCR beta VDJ and CDR3. One entry per CDR3 protein, called by TCRdb with MiXCR from the reads. The data show roughly 170,000 distinct CDR3 sequences, around 60% seen once. Regarding the study as a whole: Patients did not significantly differ from controls in CD8+ Simpson's diversity. Patients and controls shared twenty-nine CD8+ CDR3 sequences, highly expressed in patients.

Sample: sorted CD4+, CD8+, or CD8+CD57+ T cells (not recorded which) from PBMCs. The TCR comes from a human donor in good health.

CDR3 nucleotide sequence: TGCAGTGCTAGGCCCAGCGGGAGCTCCGATAAAGAGACCCAGTACTTC. Its translation is CSARPSGSSDKETQYF. The gene calls are TRBV20-1 and TRBJ2-5; 8 bases fit TRBD2. This CDR3 spans 16 amino acids. Unmatched junction bases numbered 12, after V lost 3 bases and J lost 3 bases. CDR1 is DFQATT, CDR2 SNEGSKA, per germline (reference sequence).